These 10 T cell receptor beta chains originate from one sample sequenced in a study of shared clonotypes between healthy human individuals. Measured with immunoSEQ multiplex PCR; TCRdb has only the in-frame clones, and not every one. The table shows about 710,000 clones, with approximately 72% occurring only once. The specimen was memory CD4+ T cells sorted from blood. Subset: CD45RA-negative fraction. These TCRs come from a woman aged 25-40 years in good health.

The chain couples TRBV5-1 to TRBJ2-3; D may be TRBD2 (5 bases). V lost 2 bases, J lost 4 bases, and 20 bases lay in between. The CDR3 extends over 17 amino acids. Germline CDR1 is SGHRS and CDR2 is YFSETQ. The DNA for the CDR3 is TGCGCCAGCAGCTTTGGGAGCTCTACTACTCAGGCAGATACGCAGTATTTT. It encodes CASSFGSSTTQADTQYF. The whole variable domain, remainder taken from reference TRBV5-1 and TRBJ2-3, is KAGVTQTPRYLIKTRGQQVTLSCSPISGHRSVSWYQQTPGQGLQFLFEYFSETQRNKGNFPGRFSGRQFSNSRSEMNVSTLELGDSALYLCASSFGSSTTQADTQYFGPGTRLTVL.

This chain links TRBV29-1 with TRBJ2-1; 8 nucleotides agree with TRBD2. The CDR3 sequence is 14 residues long. Trimming at V came to 6 bases and at J to 3 bases, leaving 7 bases not matched to a gene. Germline V gene data show CDR1 as SQVTM and CDR2 as ANQGSEA. Here the CDR3 DNA reads TGCAGCGTGCGGGCGGGGGGTTTCTACAATGAGCAGTTCTTC. The encoded protein is CSVRAGGFYNEQFF.

The chain combines TRBV19 with TRBJ2-2, with D unclear. Trimming took off 5 bases at V and 5 bases at J, with 9 bases between the two ends. The CDR3 runs to 13 residues. The germline V gene encodes CDR1 LNHDA and CDR2 SQIVND (reference sequence). CDR3 loop: CASSPWATGELFF. The CDR3 DNA is TGTGCCAGTAGTCCCTGGGCAACCGGGGAGCTGTTTTTT.

The chain carries TRBV9 and TRBJ2-7; 10 nucleotides match TRBD2. V was pared by 1 base and J by 2 bases, with 3 bases of the junction left unmatched. CDR3 length: 15 residues. Looked up from germline, CDR1 is SGDLS and CDR2 is YYNGEE. The CDR3 protein is CASSVSLAGAYEQYF. The CDR3 DNA reads as TGTGCCAGCAGCGTATCCCTAGCGGGAGCCTACGAGCAGTACTTC.

This chain uses TRBV13 with TRBJ1-3; no firm D call. Germline V gives CDR1 PRHDT, CDR2 FYEKMQ (reference sequence). The CDR3 spans 18 residues. V was cut by 0 bases and J by 4 bases, with 19 bases left in between. The CDR3 sequence is CASSLGLRKNRGGNTIYF. The CDR3 bases are TGTGCCAGCAGCTTAGGCCTCAGGAAAAACAGAGGAGGAAACACCATATATTTT.

In DNA, the CDR3 is TGTGCCAGCAGCCGTGGACTAGCGGGAGTCTCCTCCTACGAGCAGTACTTC. Residues: CASSRGLAGVSSYEQYF. The chain uses TRBV7-9 and TRBJ2-7; the match to TRBD2 covers 13 bases. Trimming cost V 5 bases and J 0 bases; bases outside gene matches: 7. CDR3 length: 17 residues. Germline V lookup: CDR1 SEHNR, CDR2 FQNEAQ (reference sequence). Complete variable domain (other parts from reference TRBV7-9 and TRBJ2-7): DTGVSQNPRHKITKRGQNVTFRCDPISEHNRLYWYRQTLGQGPEFLTYFQNEAQLEKSRLLSDRFSAERPKGSFSTLEIQRTEQGDSAMYLCASSRGLAGVSSYEQYFGPGTRLTVT.

This clone was seen repeatedly, ten times or more. CDR3 amino acids: CASSLAGEDQETQYF. In DNA form, the CDR3 reads TGCGCCAGCAGCTTGGCCGGAGAGGACCAAGAGACCCAGTACTTC. The chain links TRBV5-1 to TRBJ2-5; D is ambiguous. The CDR3 is 15 residues long. V gave up 0 bases and J gave up 0 bases, with 9 bases separating them. Germline CDR1 reads SGHRS; CDR2 reads YFSETQ.

The V gene is TRBV7-2, the J gene TRBJ2-1, with D possibly being TRBD2 (5 bases). Germline V lookup: CDR1 SGHTA, CDR2 FQGNSA. The CDR3 sequence is 15 residues long. Trimming removed 0 bases at V and 6 bases at J, with 12 bases between. Written as DNA, the CDR3 is TGTGCCAGCAGCTTAGCGGGAGCGCTTCGCAATGAGCAGTTCTTC. It encodes CASSLAGALRNEQFF.

This clone was seen only once. The V and J genes are TRBV11-2 and TRBJ1-1, with D perhaps matching TRBD1 (6 bases). The V gene lost 5 bases and the J gene lost 8 bases, with 12 bases spanning the gap. The CDR3 extends over 12 amino acids. CDR1 SGHAT and CDR2 FQNNGV come from the germline V gene. CDR3 sequence (DNA): TGTGCCAGCAGCCCAACAGGGAGAGAAGCTTTCTTT. It yields the protein CASSPTGREAFF.

The V gene is TRBV6-1, the J gene TRBJ2-5, with D uncertain. Germline-derived CDR1 and CDR2 are MNHNS and SASEGT. CDR3 length: 14 residues. The V and J ends lost 2 bases and 1 base respectively, with 8 bases between them. This CDR3 is CASSELRSQETQYF. CDR3 bases: TGTGCCAGCAGTGAATTAAGATCCCAAGAGACCCAGTACTTC.